Listed here are 27 T cell receptor beta chains from one sample, sequenced in a study of cytomegalovirus exposure and HLA in healthy donors (dated by TCRdb to about 2017). To prepare the library, the immunoSEQ multiplex PCR assay was applied. A mixture of 60 forward primers for TCR Vbeta segments and 13 reverse primers for TCR Jbeta segments was used in the multiplex PCR. TCRdb holds this immuneACCESS table with in-frame rearrangements only. Some clones are missing; in checked studies, unresolved V genes explain under half, and the rest has no known cause. This specimen's table enumerates fewer than 150,000 clones. In total, the top ten clones hold 2% of the sample. Sequenced material: PBMCs. Receptor source: a woman aged 60 to 75 in good health and CMV-seronegative.

The CDR3 region is CSVSQGADSNQPQHF. The CDR3 DNA reads TGCAGCGTTTCGCAGGGGGCGGATAGCAATCAGCCCCAGCATTTT. The gene calls are TRBV29-1 and TRBJ1-5, with TRBD1 matching 8 bases. Germline V gives CDR1 SQVTM, CDR2 ANQGSEA. This CDR3 spans 15 amino acids. V lost 5 bases to trimming and J lost 0 bases; unmatched junction nucleotides: 6.

The chain employs TRBV18 and TRBJ2-7; weak D call: TRBD1 (5 bases). CDR1 and CDR2 from the germline V gene are KGHSH and LQKENI. The CDR3 is 15 amino acids. V lost 3 bases and J lost 2, with 14 bases in between. The CDR3 spells CASSPGTGATYEQYF. DNA for the CDR3: TGTGCCAGCTCACCGGGAACAGGAGCGACCTACGAGCAGTACTTC.

The chain is built from TRBV18 and TRBJ1-2; possibly TRBD1 for D (5 bases). V shed 2 bases and J shed 1 base, with 11 bases lying between them. Per the germline V gene, CDR1 is KGHSH and CDR2 is LQKENI. This CDR3 is built from 15 residues. The chain's CDR3 is CASSPGTPDNYGYTF. CDR3 DNA: TGTGCCAGCTCACCAGGGACTCCCGATAACTATGGCTACACCTTC.

The chain uses TRBV5-1 and TRBJ2-2; possibly TRBD2 for D (6 bases). The germline V gene has CDR1 SGHRS and CDR2 YFSETQ. With 3 bases removed from V and 5 bases from J, the gap between germline ends came to 17 bases. The CDR3 extends over 16 amino acids. CDR3 nucleotides: TGCGCCAGCAGCTGGACACCGGACTATACTACCGGGGAGCTGTTTTTT. Its translation: CASSWTPDYTTGELFF.

CDR3: CASKLTGPTEAFF. The CDR3 coding sequence is TGTGCCAGCAAATTGACAGGGCCCACTGAAGCTTTCTTT. The chain employs TRBV28 and TRBJ1-1, with 7 bases identical to TRBD1. The germline CDR1 and CDR2 sequences are MDHEN and SYDVKM. V was clipped by 7 bases and J by 4 bases; unmatched bases: 6. CDR3 length equals 13 residues. The variable domain in full, completed from reference TRBV28 and TRBJ1-1, reads DVKVTQSSRYLVKRTGEKVFLECVQDMDHENMFWYRQDPGLGLRLIYFSYDVKMKEKGDIPEGYSVSREKKERFSLILESASTNQTSMYLCASKLTGPTEAFFGQGTRLTVV.

V gene TRBV5-1 combines with J gene TRBJ1-1; D not resolved. Trimming shortened V by 3 bases and J by 1 base, and 7 bases separated the two germline ends. This CDR3 comprises 13 residues. Germline values: CDR1 SGHRS, CDR2 YFSETQ. The CDR3 sequence is CASSYTGNTEAFF. CDR3 in DNA: TGCGCCAGCAGCTATACCGGGAACACTGAAGCTTTCTTT.

The CDR3 DNA reads TGTGCCAGCAGTGAATTAGGGGTTTGGCAGCCCCAGCATTTT. This sequence encodes CASSELGVWQPQHF. The rearrangement uses TRBV2 and TRBJ1-5; weak D call: TRBD1 (5 bases). Trimming removed 2 bases at V and 7 bases at J, with 12 bases between. Per the germline V gene, CDR1 is SNHLY and CDR2 is FYNNEI. The CDR3 consists of 14 residues.

This sequence joins TRBV19 and TRBJ2-2, with D perhaps TRBD1 (6 bases). The V end lost 8 bases, the J end lost 5 bases, and 12 bases lay between the germline ends. The CDR3 sequence is 13 residues long. Germline assignment: CDR1 LNHDA and CDR2 SQIVND (reference sequence). CDR3 sequence: CASHRDTTGELFF. CDR3 nucleotides: TGTGCCAGTCACAGGGACACAACCGGGGAGCTGTTTTTT.

The rearrangement uses TRBV19 and TRBJ2-2, with 7 bases matching TRBD2. Germline V gene lookup returns CDR1 LNHDA and CDR2 SQIVND (reference sequence). This CDR3 comprises 14 residues. V dropped 6 bases and J dropped 5; count of bases not matched to a gene: 6. CDR3 amino acids: CASRPGLNTGELFF. DNA for the CDR3: TGTGCCAGTAGACCGGGACTAAATACCGGGGAGCTGTTTTTT.

The chain recombines TRBV28 with TRBJ2-1; a possible D gene is TRBD2 (6 bases). The V end lost 2 bases, the J end lost 3 bases, and 17 bases lay between the germline ends. Per germline, CDR1 MDHEN and CDR2 SYDVKM. The CDR3 sequence is 17 residues long. The CDR3 bases are TGTGCCAGCAGTTTAAGGTCCGGCGGAGGGCTCTACAATGAGCAGTTCTTC. Translating it yields CASSLRSGGGLYNEQFF.

This chain uses TRBV5-1 with TRBJ2-7; 11 bases are a match to TRBD2. CDR3 length: 16 residues. Germline V gives CDR1 SGHRS, CDR2 YFSETQ. J gave up 5 bases and V 3 bases, and 10 bases lay outside the gene matches. This CDR3 reads CASSSPIAGGPDEQYF. The DNA of the CDR3 is TGCGCCAGCAGCTCACCTATAGCGGGAGGGCCGGACGAGCAGTACTTC.

DNA of the CDR3: TGTGCCAGCAGACCTTATAGCGGAGATTACAATGAGCAGTTCTTC. Residues: CASRPYSGDYNEQFF. The chain carries TRBV9 and TRBJ2-1, with a possible D match to TRBD2 (6 bases). The CDR3 is made up of 15 amino acids. The V gene lost 5 bases and the J gene lost 4 bases, with 16 bases spanning the gap. CDR1 is SGDLS, CDR2 YYNGEE, per germline. The full variable domain, rest sourced from reference TRBV9 and TRBJ2-1, is DSGVTQTPKHLITATGQRVTLRCSPRSGDLSVYWYQQSLDQGLQFLIQYYNGEERAKGNILERFSAQQFPDLHSELNLSSLELGDSALYFCASRPYSGDYNEQFFGPGTRLTVL.

The chain couples TRBV4-1 to TRBJ2-3, with TRBD2 identical over 8 bases. CDR3 length: 16 amino acids. The J segment lost 4 bases and the V segment lost 5 bases, leaving 11 bases of the junction unmatched. CDR1 is MGHRA and CDR2 is YSYEKL in the germline V gene. For the CDR3, the DNA is TGCGCCAGCAGCTACCCCTTACGCGGGAGGTCAGATACGCAGTATTTT. It encodes CASSYPLRGRSDTQYF.

The chain couples TRBV6-6 to TRBJ1-1; TRBD1 matches at 9 bases. The CDR3 has 13 residues. The V segment lost 4 bases and the J segment 4 bases; nucleotides outside the gene matches: 1. From germline, CDR1 is MNHNY and CDR2 SVGAGI (reference sequence). The CDR3 coding sequence is TGTGCCAGCAGTTCGACAGGGGGCACTGAAGCTTTCTTT. This gives the protein CASSSTGGTEAFF.

The rearrangement joins TRBV6-1 to TRBJ2-7; TRBD1 aligns across 10 bases. The CDR3 consists of 15 residues. From germline, CDR1 is MNHNS and CDR2 SASEGT. The junction had 5 bases not matched to a gene; V was cut back by 0 bases and J by 6 bases. The CDR3 DNA reads as TGTGCCAGCAGTGAAGCGGGGACAGGGGAGCGCGAGCAGTACTTC. This gives the protein CASSEAGTGEREQYF.

The V call is TRBV5-1, the J call TRBJ2-5, with 8 bases lining up with TRBD2. V shed 4 bases, J shed 5 bases, and the junction held 10 bases outside the gene matches. The CDR3 spans 15 residues. From germline, CDR1 is SGHRS and CDR2 YFSETQ. CDR3 in DNA: TGCGCCAGCAGCAGGGAGCTAGCGGGCGCGGAGACCCAGTACTTC. Residues: CASSRELAGAETQYF. Combining the CDR3 with reference TRBV5-1 and TRBJ2-5 gives the whole variable domain KAGVTQTPRYLIKTRGQQVTLSCSPISGHRSVSWYQQTPGQGLQFLFEYFSETQRNKGNFPGRFSGRQFSNSRSEMNVSTLELGDSALYLCASSRELAGAETQYFGPGTRLLVL.

The chain carries TRBV6-6 and TRBJ1-2; possible D gene TRBD1, 5 bases. CDR3 length: 14 residues. The V and J ends lost 0 bases and 13 bases respectively, with 18 bases between them. CDR1 is MNHNY, CDR2 SVGAGI, per germline (reference sequence). The CDR3 coding sequence is TGTGCCAGCAGTTACTCGGGGCCTGACAGTACTTGCACCTTC. It encodes CASSYSGPDSTCTF.

The chain recombines TRBV28 with TRBJ2-5; 10 nucleotides line up with TRBD1. The J call may be incorrect, as the DNA end agrees better with TRBJ2-7. This CDR3 contains 14 residues. The germline gives CDR1 MDHEN, CDR2 SYDVKM. As DNA, the CDR3 is TGTGCCACCCTCCAACCGGGACAGGGGCACGAGCAGTACTTC. Its translation: CATLQPGQGHEQYF.

This rearrangement joins TRBV13 to TRBJ2-2; unclear D gene. CDR1 is PRHDT and CDR2 is FYEKMQ in the germline V gene (reference sequence). This CDR3 comprises 14 residues. Between the trimmed V and J ends, which lost 4 bases and 1 base, there was a span of 7 bases. The CDR3 DNA reads TGTGCCAGCAGCTCTAACAGGAACACCGGGGAGCTGTTTTTT. Protein sequence: CASSSNRNTGELFF.

The DNA for the CDR3 is TGTGCCAGCAGTTTACCGACAGGGTTACACTACGAGCAGTACTTC. It encodes CASSLPTGLHYEQYF. This chain connects TRBV28 to TRBJ2-7, with 7 bases matching TRBD1. CDR3 size: 15 residues. V dropped 2 bases and J dropped 3; count of bases not matched to a gene: 7. Germline loops: CDR1 MDHEN, CDR2 SYDVKM.

The chain couples TRBV5-6 to TRBJ2-5; 8 bases agree with TRBD1. The better agreement between TRBJ2-7 and the DNA end casts doubt on the J call. CDR1 SGHDT and CDR2 YYEEEE come from the germline V gene. The CDR3 totals 15 residues. The CDR3 spells CASSAGTGDSYEQYF. The CDR3 DNA follows: TGTGCCAGCAGCGCCGGGACAGGAGACTCCTACGAGCAGTACTTC.

The CDR3 here is CASSSSFNQPQHF. CDR3 coding DNA: TGTGCCAGCAGTTCCTCTTTCAATCAGCCCCAGCATTTT. The chain carries TRBV27 and TRBJ1-5; D ambiguous. CDR1 is MNHEY and CDR2 is SMNVEV in the germline V gene (reference sequence). Trimming took off 4 bases at V and 3 bases at J, with 7 bases between the two ends. CDR3 size: 13 residues.

The gene calls are TRBV11-2 and TRBJ1-1, with 7 bases identical to TRBD1. V shed 6 bases and J 1 base; nucleotides not matched to a gene: 20. This CDR3 is built from 19 residues. Germline CDR1 reads SGHAT; CDR2 reads FQNNGV. The CDR3 DNA reads TGTGCCAGCAGGGGATGGGACAGTTTAGAGACAAGCCGGAACACTGAAGCTTTCTTT. Its protein product is CASRGWDSLETSRNTEAFF.

The chain carries TRBV27 and TRBJ1-5; unclear D gene. Trimming cost V 4 bases and J 15 bases, with 16 bases left between them. CDR1 is MNHEY, CDR2 SMNVEV, per germline (reference sequence). The CDR3 covers 12 residues. The chain's CDR3 is CASSSAGFSLHF. Written as DNA, the CDR3 is TGTGCCAGCAGTTCAGCGGGTTTCTCACTGCATTTT.

This rearrangement joins TRBV4-1 to TRBJ2-7, with TRBD1 as a possible D gene (5 bases). Trimming shortened V by 0 bases and J by 1 base, and 19 bases separated the two germline ends. Germline V gene data show CDR1 as MGHRA and CDR2 as YSYEKL. This CDR3 is built from 18 residues. The CDR3 loop reads CASSQEFLGALRSYEQYF. CDR3 in DNA: TGCGCCAGCAGCCAAGAGTTCCTTGGGGCCCTCAGATCCTACGAGCAGTACTTC.

The rearrangement links TRBV19 to TRBJ2-7, with 11 bases lining up with TRBD2. The germline gives CDR1 LNHDA, CDR2 SQIVND (reference sequence). V shed 5 bases and J 4 bases; nucleotides not matched to a gene: 4. This CDR3 has 14 amino acids. CDR3 nucleotides: TGTGCCAGTAGTCGCGGGACTAGCGGATACGAGCAGTACTTC. Its protein is CASSRGTSGYEQYF.

The chain recombines TRBV18 with TRBJ1-4; 7 nucleotides agree with TRBD1. The V gene end was trimmed by 8 bases and the J gene end by 0 bases; junction bases not matched to a gene: 15. In germline, CDR1 is KGHSH, CDR2 LQKENI. CDR3 length: 18 amino acids. DNA for the CDR3: TGTGCCAGCCGCAAGGGTTTCAGGGGGTTAACAACTAATGAAAAACTGTTTTTT. Protein sequence: CASRKGFRGLTTNEKLFF.